Listed below are T cell receptor beta chains from one sample, sequenced in a study of radiotherapy plus CTLA-4 blockade in lung cancer. The data were produced by immunoSEQ multiplex PCR, yet TCRdb's version contains in-frame clones alone and is incomplete. The table records approximately 25,000 clones, about four fifths of them present only once. The sample in question was peripheral blood, obtained from a patient treated with radiotherapy plus ipilimumab. All receptors come from a human donor with non-small cell lung cancer that progressed on radiotherapy plus ipilimumab. Each CDR3 is given with its conserved first and last residue. D genes are given only for firm matches. The listing skips clone size in some rows; elsewhere it reads once, few, many or a size class.

V gene	J gene	clone size	D gene	CDR3 protein	CDR3 DNA
TRBV6-5	TRBJ2-3	once	.	CASRNSRSTDTQYF	TGTGCCAGCAGGAACAGCCGGAGCACAGATACGCAGTATTTT
TRBV28	TRBJ2-7	.	.	CASEGLGLYEQYF	TGTGCCAGCGAAGGCCTAGGCCTCTACGAGCAGTACTTC
TRBV5-4	TRBJ2-7	.	TRBD1	CASSFGAGQGGYEQYF	TGTGCCAGCAGCTTCGGGGCGGGACAGGGAGGCTACGAGCAGTACTTC
TRBV7-9	TRBJ1-2	few	.	CASSPWDRYGYTF	TGTGCCAGCAGCCCCTGGGACCGCTATGGCTACACCTTC
TRBV18	TRBJ1-5	.	.	CASSPDTRGGQPQHF	TGTGCCAGCTCACCCGATACCCGGGGTGGGCAGCCCCAGCATTTT
TRBV28	TRBJ2-2	once	.	CASSFSVSGELFF	TGTGCCAGCAGTTTCTCCGTTTCCGGGGAGCTGTTTTTT
TRBV11-2	TRBJ2-3	.	.	CASSRTDTQYF	TGTGCCAGCAGCCGCACAGATACGCAGTATTTT
TRBV5-1	TRBJ1-1	.	TRBD1	CASSLVQGDNTEAFF	TGCGCCAGCAGCTTGGTTCAGGGGGACAACACTGAAGCTTTCTTT
TRBV4-1	TRBJ2-1	few	TRBD1	CASSQRTGYEQFF	TGCGCCAGCAGCCAGAGGACAGGGTATGAGCAGTTCTTC
TRBV6-8	TRBJ2-7	.	.	CASSEHGYEQYF	TGTGCCAGCAGTGAACACGGCTACGAGCAGTACTTC
TRBV9	TRBJ2-2	once	TRBD2	CASSVGSGLTGELFF	TGTGCCAGCAGCGTAGGTAGCGGGCTCACCGGGGAGCTGTTTTTT
TRBV6-5	TRBJ2-7	.	.	CASSPREGFYSEQYF	TGTGCCAGCAGTCCCAGAGAAGGGTTTTACAGCGAGCAGTACTTC
TRBV9	TRBJ2-3	.	.	CASSPPADTQYF	TGTGCCAGCAGCCCCCCGGCGGATACGCAGTATTTT
TRBV27	TRBJ2-2	.	.	CASSLWRQANTGELFF	TGTGCCAGCAGTTTATGGAGACAAGCGAACACCGGGGAGCTGTTTTTT
TRBV2	TRBJ2-3	.	TRBD1	CASQGTGGDTQYF	TGTGCCAGCCAGGGGACAGGGGGAGATACGCAGTATTTT
TRBV6-1	TRBJ1-5	.	.	CASSRTRDQPQHF	TGTGCCAGCAGCCGGACCAGGGATCAGCCCCAGCATTTT
TRBV2	TRBJ1-2	.	TRBD1	CASSPQDRGPYGYTF	TGTGCCAGCAGTCCCCAGGACAGGGGGCCCTATGGCTACACCTTC
TRBV4-3	TRBJ1-1	few	.	CASSLSAGRTEAFF	TGCGCCAGCAGCCTTTCGGCAGGGCGAACTGAAGCTTTCTTT
TRBV30	TRBJ1-5	.	.	CAWSKRGVQPQHF	TGTGCCTGGAGTAAGAGGGGGGTTCAGCCCCAGCATTTT
TRBV6-1	TRBJ2-3	.	.	CASKRVSTDTQYF	TGTGCCAGCAAGAGGGTTAGCACAGATACGCAGTATTTT
TRBV4-2	TRBJ1-4	.	TRBD1	CASSQGLGTGDEKLFF	TGTGCCAGCAGCCAAGGGCTAGGGACAGGGGATGAAAAACTGTTTTTT
TRBV1	TRBJ1-2	.	.	CTSVQYRDLGGYTF	TGCACCAGCGTCCAGTACCGGGACTTAGGTGGCTACACCTTC
TRBV9	TRBJ2-2	.	TRBD2	CASSVGAGAANTGELFF	TGTGCCAGCAGCGTAGGAGCGGGGGCCGCGAACACCGGGGAGCTGTTTTTT
TRBV5-1	TRBJ2-7	.	TRBD1	CASSFGQGAVEQYF	TGCGCCAGCAGCTTTGGACAGGGGGCGGTCGAGCAGTACTTC
TRBV6-6	TRBJ2-1	.	TRBD2	CASSLAGAGRNEQFF	TGTGCCAGCAGTTTAGCGGGGGCGGGGCGCAATGAGCAGTTCTTC
TRBV2	TRBJ1-2	.	TRBD1	CASSSRQGADNGYTF	TGTGCCAGCAGTTCGCGACAGGGCGCGGATAATGGCTACACCTTC
TRBV4-3	TRBJ1-1	once	.	CASSLAGAGTEAFF	TGCGCCAGCAGCCTCGCCGGGGCGGGAACTGAAGCTTTCTTT
TRBV28	TRBJ1-3	few	.	CATYRGNTIYF	TGTGCCACCTACAGGGGAAACACCATATATTTT
TRBV30	TRBJ1-1	.	.	CACPPGLESTEAFF	TGTGCCTGTCCTCCGGGACTGGAAAGCACTGAAGCTTTCTTT
TRBV30	TRBJ1-4	.	TRBD1	CAWSVGTGGEKLFF	TGTGCCTGGAGTGTAGGGACAGGGGGTGAAAAACTGTTTTTT
TRBV30	TRBJ1-6	.	.	CAWNPARASSYNSPLHF	TGTGCCTGGAACCCCGCCAGGGCCAGCTCCTATAATTCACCCCTCCACTTT
TRBV6-1	TRBJ1-2	.	.	CASSAWVPASTF	TGTGCCAGCAGTGCCTGGGTCCCTGCTAGCACCTTC
TRBV5-4	TRBJ1-1	few	TRBD1	CASSLVDREDTEAFF	TGTGCCAGCAGCTTGGTCGACAGGGAGGACACTGAAGCTTTCTTT
TRBV6-1	TRBJ2-7	once	TRBD1	CASSTPTGGIYEQYF	TGTGCCAGCAGCACTCCTACAGGGGGGATCTACGAGCAGTACTTC
TRBV4-1	TRBJ1-2	.	.	CASSPRENGYTF	TGCGCCAGCAGCCCCAGGGAGAATGGCTACACCTTC
TRBV7-2	TRBJ2-1	.	.	CASSFNPGTQFF	TGTGCCAGCAGCTTTAATCCCGGAACCCAGTTCTTC
TRBV2	TRBJ1-3	.	.	CASSGGRGGSGNTIYF	TGTGCCAGCAGTGGGGGCCGCGGAGGGTCTGGAAACACCATATATTTT
TRBV7-6	TRBJ1-6	few	.	CASSLGSVDNSPLHF	TGTGCCAGCAGCTTAGGGTCAGTCGATAATTCACCCCTCCACTTT
TRBV5-1	TRBJ2-5	few	TRBD1	CATGQGTQETQYF	TGCGCCACCGGACAGGGGACCCAAGAGACCCAGTACTTC
TRBV6-1	TRBJ2-2	once	.	CASRAHTGELFF	TGTGCCAGCAGAGCCCACACCGGGGAGCTGTTTTTT
TRBV2	TRBJ1-5	few	.	CASSDRTIGQPQHF	TGTGCCAGCAGTGATAGGACCATCGGTCAGCCCCAGCATTTT
TRBV25-1	TRBJ2-7	.	.	CASSVGVGGYEQYF	TGTGCCAGCAGTGTAGGGGTGGGAGGCTACGAGCAGTACTTC
TRBV6-1	TRBJ2-3	.	TRBD2	CAGREADTQYF	TGTGCCGGGAGGGAGGCAGATACGCAGTATTTT
TRBV19	TRBJ1-5	.	.	CASSIFAGNQPQHF	TGTGCCAGTAGTATTTTCGCGGGGAATCAGCCCCAGCATTTT